One sample yielded the 12 T cell receptor beta chains listed below, sequenced in a study of cytomegalovirus exposure and HLA in healthy donors. 60 Vbeta and 13 Jbeta primers were used in PCR. Repertoires were generated with immunoSEQ multiplex PCR, while TCRdb's copy carries only in-frame clones and drops some. The sample holds 100,000 to 130,000 clones; around 77% are singletons and the top ten take roughly 4.2%. The sample taken for sequencing was PBMCs. The receptors stem from a male donor in good health and CMV-seronegative.

The genes are TRBV10-3 and TRBJ2-1; 13 bases fit TRBD2. Unmatched junction bases numbered 9, after V lost 7 bases and J lost 9 bases. Germline V gives CDR1 ENHRY, CDR2 SYGVKD. The length of the CDR3 is 15 residues. The DNA of the CDR3 is TGTGCCATCACCGAGACAGGGACTAGCGGGGCTGAGCAGTTCTTC. The encoded protein is CAITETGTSGAEQFF.

The chain uses TRBV7-6 and TRBJ1-5; 8 positions match TRBD1. V shed 5 bases and J 0 bases; nucleotides not matched to a gene: 9. The CDR3 consists of 17 residues. The germline CDR1 and CDR2 sequences are SGHVS and FNYEAQ. CDR3 region: CASSVGQGVNSNQPQHF. In nucleotides, the CDR3 is TGTGCCAGCAGCGTAGGACAGGGAGTTAATAGCAATCAGCCCCAGCATTTT.

The genes are TRBV4-2 and TRBJ2-7, with 16 positions matching TRBD2. Germline V lookup: CDR1 LGHNA, CDR2 YNFKEQ. The CDR3 covers 18 residues. V trimming: 3 bases; J trimming: 3 bases; junction bases outside the gene matches: 8. CDR3 nucleotide sequence: TGTGCCAGCAGCCACGCCGGGACTAGCGGGAGGGAGAGCTACGAGCAGTACTTC. It translates to CASSHAGTSGRESYEQYF.

CDR3 nucleotide sequence: TGTGCCAGCTCACCCCCCGTACAGCTGAACACTGAAGCTTTCTTT. Its protein is CASSPPVQLNTEAFF. The rearrangement uses TRBV18 and TRBJ1-1; no reliable D call. The CDR3 consists of 15 residues. The germline V and J ends were trimmed by 3 bases and 0 bases, with 11 bases remaining between them. CDR1 is KGHSH, CDR2 LQKENI, per germline.

The CDR3 DNA sequence: TGTGCCAGCAGCTTGGGGCGGAGCGACCCCAAAGAGACCCAGTACTTC. Its protein is CASSLGRSDPKETQYF. This rearrangement joins TRBV5-4 to TRBJ2-5, with D uncertain. CDR3 length equals 16 residues. CDR1 is SGHNT, CDR2 YYREEE, per germline (reference sequence). Trimming removed 0 bases from V and 3 bases from J, with 15 bases in between.

V and J are TRBV10-3 and TRBJ1-2, with 11 bases that match TRBD1. CDR3 length: 16 amino acids. Germline V gene data show CDR1 as ENHRY and CDR2 as SYGVKD. V lost 4 bases and J lost 0; bases outside the gene matches: 4. CDR3 in DNA: TGTGCCATCAGTGGGACAGGGGGCCCTTCTAACTATGGCTACACCTTC. Translated: CAISGTGGPSNYGYTF.

This clone showed up just once. The CDR3 coding sequence is TGTGCCAGCTCACCAAGGGACACATACGCAACTAATGAAAAACTGTTTTTT. Protein: CASSPRDTYATNEKLFF. The chain couples TRBV18 to TRBJ1-4, with a possible D match to TRBD1 (6 bases). V was trimmed by 2 bases and J by 0 bases, leaving 13 bases between them. This CDR3 has 17 amino acids. Germline values: CDR1 KGHSH, CDR2 LQKENI.

This clone was counted a single time. The V and J genes are TRBV7-6 and TRBJ2-3; the match to TRBD2 covers 11 bases. V shed 5 bases and J 3 bases; nucleotides not matched to a gene: 4. Germline CDR1 is SGHVS and CDR2 is FNYEAQ. The CDR3 extends over 15 amino acids. The CDR3 here is CASSAASGRTDTQYF. The CDR3, as DNA: TGTGCCAGCAGCGCCGCTAGCGGGAGGACAGATACGCAGTATTTT.

The chain links TRBV27 to TRBJ1-1, with TRBD1 matching 9 bases. This CDR3 is built from 16 residues. Trimming removed 6 bases from V and 1 base from J; junction bases left unmatched: 9. Germline V lookup: CDR1 MNHEY, CDR2 SMNVEV (reference sequence). In DNA form, the CDR3 reads TGTGCCAGCAGCCTACGACCGGGACAGGGGAACACTGAAGCTTTCTTT. Translating it yields CASSLRPGQGNTEAFF.

This clone has a single count. An end of the junction differs from the germline gene, which may be a read error. V usage is TRBV5-1 and J usage is TRBJ2-7; 9 nucleotides line up with TRBD2. This CDR3 region has 15 residues. The germline V gene has CDR1 SGHRS and CDR2 YFSETQ. DNA of the CDR3: TGCGCCAGCAGCTTGGCCGGGGGACTAGCAGAAGCACTAAACTTC. It translates to CASSLAGGLAEALNF.

The rearrangement links TRBV6-1 to TRBJ2-5; D perhaps matches TRBD1 (6 bases). The V end lost 4 bases, the J end lost 2 bases, and 14 bases lay between the germline ends. The CDR3 contains 15 residues. In germline, CDR1 is MNHNS, CDR2 SASEGT. CDR3 protein: CASSASRGFQETQYF. CDR3 DNA sequence: TGTGCCAGCAGTGCCTCGAGGGGGTTTCAAGAGACCCAGTACTTC.

The chain has TRBV9 and TRBJ2-1, with D uncertain. The CDR3 covers 16 residues. In germline, CDR1 is SGDLS, CDR2 YYNGEE. Trimming pared 0 bases from V and 0 bases from J, leaving 10 bases between. In DNA form, the CDR3 reads TGTGCCAGCAGCGTAGCAGGCTTGAGCTCCTACAATGAGCAGTTCTTC. Protein product: CASSVAGLSSYNEQFF.